The source of this TCR beta chain is a study of T cell responses to AZD1222 COVID-19 vaccine. About the study: Investigators merged groups given second doses at roughly 4 or roughly 12 weeks. Study findings and constraints: Reportedly, nearly half the spike-specific TCRs target unmutated variant regions. There were vaccine-associated CD4 TCRs across spike, dominant at 160-218 and 743-854. Every sample of the repertoires postdated the peak T cell response.

Sequencing used immunoSEQ multiplex PCR; TCRdb keeps in-frame clones, though not all of them. The sample lists approximately 130,000 clones, over 85% occurring once. The CDR3 is 12 residues long. Trimming shortened V by 2 bases and J by 10 bases, and 11 bases separated the two germline ends. Looked up from germline, CDR1 is MDHEN and CDR2 is SYDVKM. In the case of this clone: Its target is not known.

This clonotype was obtained from an adult in good health. V gene TRBV28 combines with J gene TRBJ1-1; D might be TRBD1 (6 bases). Sequenced here: peripheral blood, sampled on day 0 of AZD1222 vaccination. CDR3 loop: CASSLQGRGAFF. The CDR3, as DNA: TGTGCCAGCAGTTTACAGGGGCGTGGAGCTTTCTTT.